This entry features one TCR beta chain sequence. Its antigen is as yet unknown. The germline V gene encodes CDR1 SGDLS and CDR2 YYNGEE. The CDR3 is made up of 17 amino acids. V shed 4 bases and J 0 bases; nucleotides not matched to a gene: 12. These data belong to a study of cytomegalovirus exposure and HLA in healthy donors. Donors consisted of healthy bone marrow donors. The PCR used 60 Vbeta and 13 Jbeta primers. TCRdb's copy holds only in-frame clones and misses some; the assay was immunoSEQ multiplex PCR. In the table there are 95,000 to 110,000 clones, approximately 76% of which are singletons. The study's findings and limits: The later analysis indicated that the majority of CMV-associated TCR beta chains appeared HLA-restricted. Some TCR beta chains (roughly 150 of them) were listed as cytomegalovirus-associated.

This clonotype was sampled from a woman between 18 and 30 years old in good health and CMV-seropositive. The rearrangement uses TRBV9 and TRBJ1-1, with 7 nucleotides matching TRBD1. Sequenced sample: PBMCs. In nucleotides, the CDR3 is TGTGCCAGCAGCTCATCCCTGGGACAGATTATGAACACTGAAGCTTTCTTT. Protein sequence: CASSSSLGQIMNTEAFF.